This T cell receptor beta chain was observed in a study of T-cell memory formation after mild COVID-19 (dated by TCRdb to 2020 to 2022). For context, the study as a whole: TCR sequence clusters from the two donors were found to be largely donor specific. Two young, previously healthy adult volunteers, one female and one male, were included in the cohort. In a couple of donors, T-cell clones that expanded and contracted after mild COVID-19 were followed by sequencing TCRalpha and TCRbeta repertoires longitudinally. Paper-wide results and their limitations: Contracting CD4+ clones were found mainly in CM and EM memory subsets, while CD8+ clones were enriched in EMRA. SARS-CoV-2 specificity was not confirmed for the second-wave clones peaking on day 37. Clones that contracted from day 15 to 85 showed balanced CD4/CD8 phenotypes, whereas a second wave of clones that expanded from day 15 to 37 leaned towards CD4+. The study covered only a couple of mild cases, and larger cohorts including severe cases with pre-infection samples were considered necessary. Some responding clones were detected in pre-infection memory, suggesting pre-existing cross-reactive memory T cells joined the SARS-CoV-2 response.

Ficoll-Paque density gradient centrifugation was the method used to isolate PBMCs. This clonotype was seen only a few times. Its antigen is unknown. No base quality values were provided; no much bigger clone lies one nucleotide off. The reads were generated on an Illumina NovaSeq 6000. TCRalpha and TCRbeta cDNA libraries were built by 5'RACE with constant-segment primers, adding sample barcodes and unique molecular identifiers. Trizol reagent was used to extract RNA from every sample. Library amplification was performed in two PCR steps, and a second sample barcode and Illumina TruSeq adapters were introduced in the second step. Sequencing of libraries was performed on an Illumina NovaSeq with 2 x 150 bp paired-end reads. Turning to the authors' computational methods: Demultiplexing of reads and collapsing into UMI-guided consensus sequences were performed with migec v1.2.7. Using mixcr v2.1.11, UMI consensuses were aligned to TRA and TRB V and J templates and then assembled into clonotypes. A clonotype was counted as expanded or contracted only if both edgeR and NoisET called the change significant, with noise models trained on biological replicates. edgeR calls used a false discovery rate-adjusted p below 0.01 and a log2 fold-change threshold of 1. PCA with hierarchical clustering of max-normalized trajectories of the 1000 most abundant clonotypes was used as exploratory dynamics analysis. The CD4 or CD8 phenotype of responding clones was assigned using the separately sequenced CD4+ and CD8+ repertoires. TCRdb reran the public reads through fastp at Q25 and MiXCR, keeping productive beta chains. CDR3 protein sequences are deduplicated, and each keeps its most common genes and DNA. In this record, the V and J calls reflect TCRdb's handling and not the investigators' own analysis. The sample table contains 250,000 or so distinct CDR3 sequences; only one count was recorded for approximately 18% of them. The ten largest clones add up to approximately 22% of the sample.

The sample taken for sequencing was PBMCs or a T cell subset sorted from them (not recorded which). This clonotype was sampled from a man aged 18 to 35 who had mild COVID-19 (a few samples of this study predate the infection). The sample titles of this study are shuffled in the database, so cell type and time point are left out; the donor was told from shared clones.

The CDR3 here reads CASSLRDGTQYF. The bases are TGTGCCAGCAGCCTGCGGGACGGGACCCAGTACTTC. The rearranged segments are TRBV11-3 and TRBJ2-5; the D region possibly corresponds to TRBD2 (6 bases align). According to the germline V gene, CDR1 reads SGHNT and CDR2 reads YENEEA. Taken from cysteine to phenylalanine, the CDR3 has 12 residues. The read is trimmed to its CDR3 DNA, 36 bases read in frame from base 1. V is pared back by 5 bases and J by 7 bases, with 11 bases lying between the germline termini.